A selection of T cell receptor beta chains follows, all from one sample in a study of beta chain features in type 1 diabetes. Here immunoSEQ multiplex PCR was the method, and the copy in TCRdb shows in-frame clones only, minus some. The sample includes hundreds of thousands of clones, 11% to 15% of them seen just once. Sequenced: naive CD4+ T cells from blood. Receptors were obtained from a man younger than 30 with type 1 diabetes. Each CDR3 is given with its conserved first and last residue. Fields, in order: V gene, J gene, clone size, D gene, CDR3 DNA, CDR3 protein. A D gene is named only where the DNA matches it firmly. A clone size is listed for some rows: how often the clone was seen (once, few, many), or a class if it is expanded.

>TRBV4-2|TRBJ2-1|NA|TRBD2
TGTGCCAGCAGCCAAAATTTATGGGGGGGCAATGAGCAGTTCTTC
CASSQNLWGGNEQFF
>TRBV6-5|TRBJ1-6|NA|NA
TGTGCCAGCAGTTACTCGAAGGGGTATAATTCACCCCTCCACTTT
CASSYSKGYNSPLHF
>TRBV30|TRBJ1-2|few|TRBD1
TGTGCCTGGAGTAGGACAGGGGATGGCTACACCTTC
CAWSRTGDGYTF
>TRBV14|TRBJ1-2|few|NA
TGTGCCAGCAGCCGCTCCTCCCCCTATGGCTACACCTTC
CASSRSSPYGYTF
>TRBV4-3|TRBJ1-5|few|NA
TGCGCCAGCAGCCAAGATAGCAGTCAGCCCCAGCATTTT
CASSQDSSQPQHF
>TRBV10-2|TRBJ1-2|few|NA
TGCGCCAGCAGGCCCCTAGGACAGCTGCCCGGGTTGATCACCTTC
CASRPLGQLPGLITF
>TRBV7-9|TRBJ2-1|few|TRBD2
TGTGCCAGCAGCCTTGGTGAGGGACTAGCGGGCAATGAGCAGTTCTTC
CASSLGEGLAGNEQFF
>TRBV30|TRBJ2-3|NA|NA
TGTGCCTGGAGCCTTAGCACAGATACGCAGTATTTT
CAWSLSTDTQYF
>TRBV5-4|TRBJ2-7|NA|TRBD1
TGTGCCAGCAGCCGGGACAGACCCTACGAGCAGTACTTC
CASSRDRPYEQYF
>TRBV7-2|TRBJ2-5|NA|TRBD2
TGTGCCAGCAGCCGAGCGGGAGGGCCCGGGGAGACCCAGTACTTC
CASSRAGGPGETQYF
>TRBV6-6|TRBJ2-3|few|NA
TGTGCCAGCAGCCAAACAGATACGCAGTATTTT
CASSQTDTQYF
>TRBV9|TRBJ2-1|few|NA
TGTGCCAGCAGCCCAAGGGGCTCGGGGAATGAGCAGTTCTTC
CASSPRGSGNEQFF
>TRBV19|TRBJ2-3|few|TRBD2
TGTGCCAGTAGTCCCGGGACTAGCGGGAGTAGGTATACGCAGTATTTT
CASSPGTSGSRYTQYF
>TRBV15|TRBJ2-7|NA|TRBD1
TGTGCCACCTCCCGGGACAGGGGTGGATACGAGCAGTACTTC
CATSRDRGGYEQYF
>TRBV7-2|TRBJ1-4|few|NA
TGTGCCAGCAGCCCGCCGGGACCCCCGAATGAAAAACTGTTTTTT
CASSPPGPPNEKLFF
>TRBV23-1|TRBJ2-2|few|TRBD1
TGCGCCATCAGGACAGGGAACACCGGGGAGCTGTTTTTT
CAIRTGNTGELFF
>TRBV5-1|TRBJ2-7|NA|NA
TGCGCCAGCAGCTTGCTCCCGGACCGATCCTTCTACGAGCAGTACTTC
CASSLLPDRSFYEQYF
>TRBV29-1|TRBJ1-1|NA|TRBD1
TGCAGCGTAATCCGACAGGGGAACACTGAAGCTTTCTTT
CSVIRQGNTEAFF
>TRBV5-1|TRBJ2-7|few|TRBD2
TGCGCCAGCAGCCCTACCGGGACTAGCGGAACCTACGAGCAGTACTTC
CASSPTGTSGTYEQYF
>TRBV30|TRBJ2-5|few|NA
TGTGCCTGGAGTGTACCTGGGGGAGAGACCCAGTACTTC
CAWSVPGGETQYF
>TRBV2|TRBJ2-1|few|TRBD2
TGTGCCAGCAGTGTTGGGCTAGCGGTCAATGAGCAGTTCTTC
CASSVGLAVNEQFF
>TRBV14|TRBJ1-2|few|NA
TGTGCCAGCAGCCAAGAGGCGGGGAGGAACTATGGCTACACCTTC
CASSQEAGRNYGYTF
>TRBV18|TRBJ1-1|NA|NA
TGTGCCAGCTCACCCGGAAGTCTACCAAGGAACACTGAAGCTTTCTTT
CASSPGSLPRNTEAFF
>TRBV4-1|TRBJ1-5|NA|NA
TGCGCCAGCAGCCAAGATCATCCGACATGGGGAAATCAGCCCCAGCATTTT
CASSQDHPTWGNQPQHF
>TRBV18|TRBJ2-6|few|NA
TGTGCCAGCTCACCACGGACAGTTGGGGCTGGGGCCAACGTCCTGACTTTC
CASSPRTVGAGANVLTF
>TRBV19|TRBJ2-1|few|NA
TGTGCCAGTCTAGACCTCAGCTCCTACAATGAGCAGTTCTTC
CASLDLSSYNEQFF
>TRBV5-1|TRBJ2-2|few|TRBD1
TGCGCCAGCGGGGACAGGGGGAACACCGGGGAGCTGTTTTTT
CASGDRGNTGELFF
>TRBV11-3|TRBJ2-1|few|NA
TGTGCCAGCAGCATCAGCGGGTTCAGGCAGTTCTTC
CASSISGFRQFF
>TRBV2|TRBJ2-2|NA|NA
TGTGCCAGCAGTGAACAGGGCGGCTACACCGGGGAGCTGTTTTTT
CASSEQGGYTGELFF
>TRBV7-9|TRBJ2-5|few|TRBD2
TGTGCCAGCAGCTTAGGGACTAGCGGGCGAGAGACCCAGTACTTC
CASSLGTSGRETQYF
>TRBV6-5|TRBJ2-7|NA|TRBD1
TGTGCCAGCAGTACCCCGGGACAGGAGTACGAGCAGTACTTC
CASSTPGQEYEQYF
>TRBV11-2|TRBJ2-7|NA|NA
TGTGCCAGCAGCTTAGATCGTCTAGGGACTGGTGAGCAGTACTTC
CASSLDRLGTGEQYF
>TRBV4-3|TRBJ2-1|few|NA
TGCGCCAGCAGCCAAGGTTTAAGAGTTTTAGACAATGAGCAGTTCTTC
CASSQGLRVLDNEQFF
>TRBV6-5|TRBJ2-1|NA|TRBD2
TGTGCCAGCAGCCACACTAGCGGGAGCGGGCATGAGCAGTTCTTC
CASSHTSGSGHEQFF
>TRBV6-4|TRBJ2-7|few|NA
TGTGCCAGCAGTGACCCAACAGCCTTCGGAGAGCAGTACTTC
CASSDPTAFGEQYF
>TRBV9|TRBJ1-4|NA|NA
TGTGCCAGCAGCTTATCGGGGTTTAATGAAAAACTGTTTTTT
CASSLSGFNEKLFF
>TRBV19|TRBJ2-1|few|TRBD1
TGTGCCAGTAGTGAGAGTACAGGGGTTTCCTACAATGAGCAGTTCTTC
CASSESTGVSYNEQFF
>TRBV9|TRBJ1-4|few|TRBD1
TGTGCCAGCAGCGGCCAGGGGGCAACTAATGAAAAACTGTTTTTT
CASSGQGATNEKLFF
>TRBV29-1|TRBJ2-3|few|TRBD1
TGCAGCGTTGAAGATCTTCTAGGGACAGCCACAGATACGCAGTATTTT
CSVEDLLGTATDTQYF
>TRBV5-1|TRBJ1-1|NA|NA
TGCGCCAGCAGCTTGGAGATGAACACTGAAGCTTTCTTT
CASSLEMNTEAFF
>TRBV30|TRBJ1-2|few|TRBD1
TGTGCCTGGAGTATGTACCCGGGACAGGGGCCTAACTATGGCTACACCTTC
CAWSMYPGQGPNYGYTF
>TRBV30|TRBJ2-1|NA|TRBD1
TGTGCCTGGAGTGGGACAGGGTACAATGAGCAGTTCTTC
CAWSGTGYNEQFF
>TRBV5-1|TRBJ2-1|NA|TRBD2
TGCGCCAGCAGCTTCCTAGCGGGAACTACGAATGAGCAGTTCTTC
CASSFLAGTTNEQFF
>TRBV27|TRBJ1-4|NA|TRBD1
TGTGCCAGCCGCCAGGGGGGGACGGGTGAAAAACTGTTTTTT
CASRQGGTGEKLFF
>TRBV7-2|TRBJ2-1|few|TRBD1
TGTGCCAGCAGCATCAGACAGGGGGCGGATGAGCAGTTCTTC
CASSIRQGADEQFF
>TRBV10-3|TRBJ1-2|NA|NA
TGTGCCATCAGTGAGTCAGTCGACAGGCGCACCTTC
CAISESVDRRTF
>TRBV7-6|TRBJ1-1|NA|TRBD1
TGTGCCAGCAGCCAATGGACAGGGATGAACACTGAAGCTTTCTTT
CASSQWTGMNTEAFF
>TRBV18|TRBJ1-6|NA|NA
TGTGTAAGGGAAGGTGACTCACCCCTCCACTTT
CVREGDSPLHF
>TRBV29-1|TRBJ2-7|NA|TRBD2
TGCAGCGTTGGAGCGACTAGCGGGGGAATCGAGCAGTACTTC
CSVGATSGGIEQYF